In this sample, the clone carrying this T cell receptor beta chain turned up once. This sample was taken from a study of blood T cell repertoires in COVID-19. Study overall: COVID-19 samples, acute and convalescent, were from the United States, Italy and Spain. T cells, B-cell-depleted T cells, or PBMCs supplied cDNA or gDNA.

Authors' processing steps: Using reference gene primer amplification, nucleated cell counts were estimated. Some clones are missing from TCRdb's copy, which holds only in-frame ones; the method was immunoSEQ multiplex PCR. V, J and clone size derive from that table, while D and trimming were established from the DNA sequence. Of under 85,000 clones listed, 75% to 90% are singletons. Source material: peripheral blood. The TCR was taken from a man aged 65 to 85 with active or convalescent COVID-19.

CDR3 sequence: CASQLLWGGGTGELFF. The DNA for the CDR3 is TGTGCCAGTCAACTCCTCTGGGGCGGGGGGACCGGGGAGCTGTTTTTT. The rearrangement uses TRBV19 and TRBJ2-2, with TRBD2 matching over 8 bases. V lost 8 bases, J lost 5 bases, and 13 bases stayed unmatched. In germline, CDR1 is LNHDA, CDR2 SQIVND (reference sequence). The CDR3 has 16 residues.